The table lists the clone carrying this T cell receptor beta chain with a few counts. The data were taken from a study of cytotoxic CD8 clonotypes in ibrutinib-treated CLL. Study-wide background: Collecting the response samples happened after a median roughly 13 months of treatment, with a range of 6 to 36. Mean per-sample yields comprised 255,043 productive templates and 75,000 to 95,000 productive rearrangements.

The table came from immunoSEQ multiplex PCR; TCRdb's copy has only in-frame clones and leaves some out. The top ten hold about 13% of the sample, which has some 46,000 clones, roughly two thirds seen once. For TCR beta libraries, roughly 1.9 micrograms of genomic DNA were obtained from cryopreserved PBMCs. The germline gives CDR1 SEHNR, CDR2 FQNEAQ (reference sequence). The V end was cut by 5 bases, the J end by 4 bases, with 11 bases between. There are 13 residues in the CDR3. This chain links TRBV7-9 with TRBJ1-1; unclear D gene. The sample here was PBMCs, taken after 12 months of ibrutinib treatment. This receptor was identified in a human donor with chronic lymphocytic leukemia. CDR3 in amino acids: CASSLTQITEAFF. The CDR3 coding sequence is TGTGCCAGCAGCCTGACCCAAATCACTGAAGCTTTCTTT.